This T cell receptor (beta chain) stems from a study of blood T cell repertoires in COVID-19. Overall study context: Sample material is recorded as cDNA or gDNA derived from T cells, B-cell-depleted T cells, or PBMCs.

Generated by immunoSEQ multiplex PCR, the TCRdb table keeps only in-frame clones and is missing some. Of 200,000 to 300,000 clones in the sample, 65% to 85% were seen once. The CDR3 sequence is 16 residues long. After removal of 6 bases from V and 5 bases from J, the junction contained 10 bases not matched to a gene. CDR1 and CDR2 from the germline V gene are MDHEN and SYDVKM. This sequence was found in a human donor in a cohort sampled during active COVID-19. Sequenced input: peripheral blood. The chain couples TRBV28 to TRBJ2-3; 11 bases fit TRBD2. CDR3 residues: CASSLGVAGGGDTQYF. For the CDR3, the DNA is TGTGCCAGCAGCCTAGGGGTAGCGGGAGGGGGAGATACGCAGTATTTT.